In its sample, the clone carrying this TCR beta chain was seen once. The antigen remains undetermined. The sample holds other DNA sequences that translate to the same CDR3. These data come from a study of T cell responses to AZD1222 COVID-19 vaccine. Whole-study results and caveats: Among vaccine-associated CD4 TCRs, coverage spanned spike, with dominance at 160-218 and 743-854. Reportedly, nearly half the spike-specific TCRs target unmutated variant regions.

Per the germline V gene, CDR1 is MNHEY and CDR2 is SMNVEV (reference sequence). Trimming cost V 1 base and J 0 bases, with 6 bases left between them. The CDR3 totals 14 residues. Method: immunoSEQ multiplex PCR; TCRdb's copy keeps in-frame clones and lacks some. Of more than 150,000 clones detected, approximately 94% appear once; the ten largest clones hold roughly 1.7%. The V and J genes are TRBV27 and TRBJ1-1; no firm D call. Specimen: peripheral blood, collected 28 days after the second AZD1222 dose. The source is an adult who received the AZD1222 COVID-19 vaccine. Here the CDR3 reads CASSLLRVNTEAFF. CDR3 DNA: TGTGCCAGCAGTTTATTGCGGGTGAACACTGAAGCTTTCTTT.